These 22 T cell receptor beta chains were sequenced from one sample in a study of CD4 T cells in relation to SARS-CoV-2 and coronaviruses. The antigens for these receptors are not known. Clones were sequenced by immunoSEQ multiplex PCR, and TCRdb holds only the in-frame ones, with some missing. The sample lists about 36,000 clones, approximately 80% occurring once. Sequenced: memory CD4+ T cells from PBMCs, cultured in vitro. Receptor source: an adult with COVID-19.

The gene calls are TRBV3-1 (or the pseudogene TRBV3-2) and TRBJ1-1, with D tentatively TRBD1 (6 bases). This CDR3 region has 14 residues. Trimming removed 2 bases at V and 6 bases at J, with 13 bases between. Germline V gene lookup returns CDR1 LGHDT and CDR2 YNNKEL (reference sequence). The CDR3 nucleotides are TGTGCCAGCAGCCAAAATACAGGGAGCGCTGAAGCTTTCTTT. As protein: CASSQNTGSAEAFF.

This clone occurred once. V usage is TRBV7-2 and J usage is TRBJ1-4, with unresolved D. CDR1 SGHTA and CDR2 FQGNSA come from the germline V gene. Trimming stripped 2 bases from V and 5 bases from J, with 3 bases between. The CDR3 totals 12 residues. This chain's CDR3 is CASSLPNEKLFF. The CDR3 DNA follows: TGTGCCAGCAGCTTACCCAATGAAAAACTGTTTTTT.

The V call is TRBV6-1, the J call TRBJ1-2; no definite D call. The germline V gene has CDR1 MNHNS and CDR2 SASEGT. With 1 base removed from V and 4 bases from J, the gap between germline ends came to 1 base. The CDR3 extends over 11 amino acids. The CDR3 DNA sequence: TGTGCCAGCAGTGAAGGCTATGGCTACACCTTC. Protein: CASSEGYGYTF.

This chain links TRBV7-2 with TRBJ2-1, with 7 bases matching TRBD2. Per the germline V gene, CDR1 is SGHTA and CDR2 is FQGNSA. This CDR3 has 16 amino acids. The ends lost 1 base at V and 1 base at J; junction bases unmatched: 4. CDR3 in DNA: TGTGCCAGCAGCTTAGTGCCTAGCGGTTCCTACAATGAGCAGTTCTTC. It encodes CASSLVPSGSYNEQFF.

This chain joins TRBV10-1 and TRBJ2-4, with D maybe TRBD1 (6 bases). This CDR3 is 17 amino acids long. Deletions cut 0 bases from V and 0 bases from J, with 12 bases between. Germline assignment: CDR1 WNHNN and CDR2 SYGVQD (reference sequence). This chain's CDR3 is CASSESGQTLAKNIQYF. In DNA form, the CDR3 reads TGCGCCAGCAGTGAGTCGGGACAAACCCTAGCCAAAAACATTCAGTACTTC.

The chain recombines TRBV6-4 with TRBJ1-6; no reliable D call. V lost 6 bases and J lost 7, with 10 bases in between. This CDR3 is 13 amino acids long. The germline gives CDR1 MRHNA, CDR2 SNTAGT. CDR3 bases: TGTGCCAGCAGCGGGGAGTTGAATTCACCCCTCCACTTT. This codes for CASSGELNSPLHF.

The rearrangement links TRBV6-2 or TRBV6-3 to TRBJ2-3; TRBD2 matches at 8 bases. The CDR3 runs to 15 residues. Trimming took 5 bases from V and 0 from J; bases not matched to a gene: 4. Germline-derived CDR1 and CDR2 are MNHEY and SVGEGT. The CDR3 sequence: CASSSGSGSTDTQYF. The CDR3 DNA is TGTGCCAGCAGTAGCGGGAGTGGTAGCACAGATACGCAGTATTTT.

The chain is built from TRBV7-9 and TRBJ2-3; D possibly uses TRBD1 or TRBD2 (5 bases each). The CDR3 is made up of 14 amino acids. Trimming left V 4 bases short and J 0 bases short, with 8 bases between. Germline values: CDR1 SEHNR, CDR2 FQNEAQ (reference sequence). CDR3 DNA sequence: TGTGCCAGCAGCTCCCGGGACAGCACAGATACGCAGTATTTT. Translating gives CASSSRDSTDTQYF.

This clone was observed a few times. The chain recombines TRBV3-1 (or the pseudogene TRBV3-2) with TRBJ2-2; tentatively, D is TRBD2 (5 bases). CDR3 length: 16 residues. Trimming shortened V by 0 bases and J by 1 base, and 9 bases separated the two germline ends. CDR1 and CDR2 (germline): LGHDT, YNNKEL (reference sequence). The CDR3: CASSQEEELNTGELFF. The CDR3 coding sequence is TGTGCCAGCAGCCAAGAGGAGGAACTGAACACCGGGGAGCTGTTTTTT.

The rearrangement joins TRBV7-9 to TRBJ2-1; TRBD2 matches 11 bases. This CDR3 region has 15 residues. Per germline, CDR1 SEHNR and CDR2 FQNEAQ (reference sequence). J gave up 14 bases and V 0 bases, and 9 bases lay outside the gene matches. Here the CDR3 reads CASSLAIAGGPDEFF. CDR3 nucleotide sequence: TGTGCCAGCAGCTTAGCTATAGCGGGAGGGCCTGATGAGTTCTTC.

As to this clone: This sample also contains other DNA sequences that code for the same CDR3. The rearrangement joins TRBV3-1 (or the pseudogene TRBV3-2) to TRBJ1-3; D gene ambiguous. V was clipped by 4 bases and J by 4 bases, with 11 bases between them. This CDR3 comprises 14 residues. Germline values: CDR1 LGHDT, CDR2 YNNKEL (reference sequence). The CDR3 region has the DNA TGTGCCAGCAGCCTTCGAGGGCCCGGAAACACCATATATTTT. It translates to CASSLRGPGNTIYF.

The rearrangement joins TRBV4-1 to TRBJ2-2, with TRBD1 identical over 7 bases. Trimming removed 3 bases from V and 3 bases from J; junction bases left unmatched: 4. The CDR3 consists of 15 residues. Germline CDR1 and CDR2: MGHRA and YSYEKL. Here the CDR3 reads CASSQWDRDTGELFF. The CDR3, as DNA: TGCGCCAGCAGCCAGTGGGACAGAGACACCGGGGAGCTGTTTTTT.

This chain links TRBV4-1 with TRBJ2-3; no clear D gene. The CDR3 is made up of 15 amino acids. The V end lost 5 bases, the J end lost 0 bases, and 12 bases lay between the germline ends. Germline lookup yields CDR1 MGHRA and CDR2 YSYEKL. The CDR3: CASSNQQLSTDTQYF. DNA for the CDR3: TGCGCCAGCAGCAACCAACAGCTTAGCACAGATACGCAGTATTTT.

This chain connects TRBV5-1 to TRBJ2-4; 11 positions match TRBD1. CDR3 length: 16 amino acids. With V trimmed by 2 bases and J by 4 bases, 5 bases remained unmatched. Germline CDR1 and CDR2: SGHRS and YFSETQ. This chain's CDR3 is CASSFFGDRGKNIQYF. CDR3 nucleotide sequence: TGCGCCAGCAGCTTTTTTGGGGACAGGGGGAAAAACATTCAGTACTTC.

The rearrangement joins TRBV7-8 to TRBJ2-7; a weak D match, TRBD1 (6 bases). The CDR3 sequence is 15 residues long. The germline gives CDR1 SGHVS, CDR2 FQNEAQ. V lost 1 base, J lost 4 bases, and 14 bases lay in between. The CDR3 sequence is CASSLGWGQIYEQYF. CDR3 sequence (DNA): TGTGCCAGCAGCTTAGGTTGGGGACAAATTTACGAGCAGTACTTC.

The chain has TRBV7-6 and TRBJ2-7, with D perhaps given as TRBD1 or TRBD2 (6 bases each). The V end lost 1 base, the J end lost 0 bases, and 10 bases lay between the germline ends. The V gene's germline CDR1 is SGHVS and CDR2 FNYEAQ. CDR3 length: 15 residues. CDR3: CASSLVGGHSYEQYF. The CDR3 DNA reads as TGTGCCAGCAGCTTAGTGGGGGGCCACTCCTACGAGCAGTACTTC.

The chain combines TRBV7-2 with TRBJ2-7, with D perhaps TRBD1 (6 bases). Germline values: CDR1 SGHTA, CDR2 FQGNSA. V was trimmed by 6 bases and J by 2 bases, leaving 8 bases between them. The CDR3 has 12 amino acids. The CDR3 spells CASSRDTYEQYF. The CDR3 region has the DNA TGTGCCAGCAGTCGGGACACCTACGAGCAGTACTTC.

This sequence joins TRBV7-2 and TRBJ1-3; D unclear. The V gene lost 5 bases and the J gene lost 3 bases, with 5 bases spanning the gap. The CDR3 is 12 residues long. Germline V gene data show CDR1 as SGHTA and CDR2 as FQGNSA. The CDR3 DNA is TGTGCCAGCAGCGGGCTTGGAAACACCATATATTTT. Its protein product is CASSGLGNTIYF.

DNA for the CDR3: TGCAGCGGGGGGGCCGGGCTAGGGCAGCCCCAGCATTTT. The encoded protein is CSGGAGLGQPQHF. This chain uses TRBV29-1 with TRBJ1-5, with D perhaps matching TRBD1 (6 bases). The V end lost 7 bases, the J end lost 7 bases, and 17 bases lay between the germline ends. The V gene's germline CDR1 is SQVTM and CDR2 ANQGSEA. The CDR3 spans 13 residues. Variable domain in full (rest from reference TRBV29-1 and TRBJ1-5): SAVISQKPSRDICQRGTSLTIQCQVDSQVTMMFWYRQQPGQSLTLIATANQGSEATYESGFVIDKFPISRPNLTFSTLTVSNMSPEDSSIYLCSGGAGLGQPQHFGDGTRLSIL.

The table lists this clone with a few counts. J is TRBJ2-3 and V is TRBV6-5, with D maybe TRBD2 (6 bases). The CDR3 spans 15 residues. The germline V gene encodes CDR1 MNHEY and CDR2 SVGAGI. The V end lost 4 bases, the J end lost 0 bases, and 11 bases lay between the germline ends. DNA of the CDR3: TGTGCCAGCAGTTTTAGCGGAACTAGCACAGATACGCAGTATTTT. This sequence encodes CASSFSGTSTDTQYF.

This clone appeared a single time. J is TRBJ2-3 and V is TRBV29-1; 8 nucleotides match TRBD1. The CDR3 runs to 14 residues. CDR1 is SQVTM and CDR2 is ANQGSEA in the germline V gene. CDR3 sequence reads: CSVLQGASTDTQYF. DNA for the CDR3: TGCAGTGTCTTGCAGGGGGCTAGCACAGATACGCAGTATTTT.

This clone was observed a few times. The chain joins TRBV28 to TRBJ1-1; TRBD1 is a possible D gene (6 bases). In germline, CDR1 is MDHEN, CDR2 SYDVKM. Deletions cut 6 bases from V and 0 bases from J, with 11 bases between. The CDR3 contains 14 residues. CDR3 DNA: TGTGCCAGCAGGGGGGCCAGGATGAACACTGAAGCTTTCTTT. This gives the protein CASRGARMNTEAFF.